This TCR beta chain was identified in a study of cytomegalovirus exposure and HLA in healthy donors. Per germline, CDR1 ENHRY and CDR2 SYGVKD. The CDR3 loop spans 16 amino acids. Unmatched junction bases numbered 5, after V lost 6 bases and J lost 4 bases. The PCR had 60 Vbeta and 13 Jbeta primers. Profiling relied on immunoSEQ multiplex PCR, and the TCRdb table lists in-frame clones only, not all of them. Among 200,000 to 250,000 clones listed, approximately 80% were seen once. The sequence was obtained from a man aged 25 to 40 in good health and CMV-seronegative. The V call is TRBV10-3, the J call TRBJ2-3; 15 nucleotides align to TRBD2. Sequencing was carried out using PBMCs. The CDR3 sequence: CAISGTSGGRADTQYF. The CDR3 DNA reads TGTGCCATCAGCGGGACTAGCGGGGGGAGGGCAGATACGCAGTATTTT.